A selection of T cell receptor beta chains follows, all from one sample in a study of T cell repertoires in cytomegalovirus infection. TCRdb recomputed calls from the reads with MiXCR, one row per CDR3 protein. The sample consists of 680,000 or so distinct CDR3 sequences, under 40% of them appearing once. The sequencing sample was made of PBMCs. All receptors derive from a human donor in good health (CMV status not recorded). Some clones in this sample may be carry-over from other donors' samples. Each CDR3 is given with its conserved first and last residue. Fields, in order: CDR3 DNA, CDR3 protein, clone size, D gene, V gene, J gene. D genes are given only for firm matches. The size of a clone is reported for some rows only, either as once, few or many, or as a class for expanded clones.

cdr3_nt: TGTGCCAGTAGTAAGGCAAACCTTGGTGAAGCTTCCTTT
cdr3_aa: CASSKANLGEASF
clone_size: NA
d_call: NA
v_call: TRBV19
j_call: TRBJ1-1

cdr3_nt: TGTGCCAGCAGCCGCCTCGGCGGGGGTGGTGATGAGCAGTTCTTC
cdr3_aa: CASSRLGGGGDEQFF
clone_size: few
d_call: TRBD2
v_call: TRBV6-6
j_call: TRBJ2-1

cdr3_nt: TGCAGTGCTCCTCCTAAGGGCGGCTACACCTTC
cdr3_aa: CSAPPKGGYTF
clone_size: NA
d_call: NA
v_call: TRBV20-1
j_call: TRBJ1-2

cdr3_nt: TGTGCCAGCAGTTGGGAAGTACCGGGACTAGCAGACAGCACAGATACGCAGTATTTT
cdr3_aa: CASSWEVPGLADSTDTQYF
clone_size: few
d_call: TRBD2
v_call: TRBV27
j_call: TRBJ2-3

cdr3_nt: TGTGCCAGCAGCTTACGGCCAGAATTGGGGTCTGAAGCTTTCTTT
cdr3_aa: CASSLRPELGSEAFF
clone_size: NA
d_call: NA
v_call: TRBV7-9
j_call: TRBJ1-1

cdr3_nt: TGTGCCAGCTCCACGAAGGGGGGCGGAAACTATGGCTACACCTTC
cdr3_aa: CASSTKGGGNYGYTF
clone_size: NA
d_call: NA
v_call: TRBV18
j_call: TRBJ1-2

cdr3_nt: TGTGCCAGCAGCTCACGGACTTATTCCTACGAGCAGTACTTC
cdr3_aa: CASSSRTYSYEQYF
clone_size: NA
d_call: NA
v_call: TRBV7-8
j_call: TRBJ2-7

cdr3_nt: TGTGCCAGCAGCCAAGATGGGCTAGCGGAGAACTACGAGCAGTACTTC
cdr3_aa: CASSQDGLAENYEQYF
clone_size: NA
d_call: TRBD2
v_call: TRBV4-2
j_call: TRBJ2-7

cdr3_nt: TGTGCCAGCAGTTCCGGACAGAGGGCTTATTACGAGCAGTACTTC
cdr3_aa: CASSSGQRAYYEQYF
clone_size: few
d_call: NA
v_call: TRBV28
j_call: TRBJ2-7

cdr3_nt: TGTGCCAGCAGTTACGCTCGGACAGCCATGAACACTGAAGCTTTCTTT
cdr3_aa: CASSYARTAMNTEAFF
clone_size: NA
d_call: NA
v_call: TRBV6-2/TRBV6-3
j_call: TRBJ1-1

cdr3_nt: TGTGCCAGCAGCTCCCTCAAGAGAGAGCGGGCGACAGGGACCTACAATGAGCAGTTCTTC
cdr3_aa: CASSSLKRERATGTYNEQFF
clone_size: few
d_call: NA
v_call: TRBV7-9
j_call: TRBJ2-1

cdr3_nt: TGTGCCAGCAGCTTAGTTTACGGGACTGAAGCTTTCTTT
cdr3_aa: CASSLVYGTEAFF
clone_size: NA
d_call: NA
v_call: TRBV7-9
j_call: TRBJ1-1

cdr3_nt: TGTGCCGTCGGAATGACTGAAGCTTTCTTT
cdr3_aa: CAVGMTEAFF
clone_size: NA
d_call: NA
v_call: TRBV6-1
j_call: TRBJ1-1

cdr3_nt: TGTGCCAGCGGCCAGACAGGGTTCGGGTCCTACGAGCAGTACTTC
cdr3_aa: CASGQTGFGSYEQYF
clone_size: many
d_call: TRBD1
v_call: TRBV7-8
j_call: TRBJ2-7

cdr3_nt: TGCAGCGTTGAGTCTCAGGGTGGGTACGAGCAGTACTTC
cdr3_aa: CSVESQGGYEQYF
clone_size: NA
d_call: NA
v_call: TRBV29-1
j_call: TRBJ2-7

cdr3_nt: TGTGCCACCAGCAGGATTTTACAAAGGGCCCTCTACGAGCAGTACTTC
cdr3_aa: CATSRILQRALYEQYF
clone_size: few
d_call: NA
v_call: TRBV15
j_call: TRBJ2-7

cdr3_nt: TGTGCCACCTACAGGGTAGGGTATGGCTACACCTTC
cdr3_aa: CATYRVGYGYTF
clone_size: NA
d_call: NA
v_call: TRBV10-3
j_call: TRBJ1-2

cdr3_nt: TGCGCCAGCAGCCAAGCCGAAGTTCCCACAGATACGCAGTATTTT
cdr3_aa: CASSQAEVPTDTQYF
clone_size: NA
d_call: NA
v_call: TRBV4-3
j_call: TRBJ2-3

cdr3_nt: TGCGCCAGCAGCCAAGTAAAGGCAAGCTCCTATAATTCACCCCTCCACTTT
cdr3_aa: CASSQVKASSYNSPLHF
clone_size: NA
d_call: NA
v_call: TRBV4-1
j_call: TRBJ1-6

cdr3_nt: TGTGCCAGCAGTTTCGCTAGGGGCGGAAACACCATATATTTT
cdr3_aa: CASSFARGGNTIYF
clone_size: NA
d_call: NA
v_call: TRBV12-3/TRBV12-4
j_call: TRBJ1-3

cdr3_nt: TGTGCCAGCAGTCATCCGACAGGGTCCGTTAACTATGGCTACACCTTC
cdr3_aa: CASSHPTGSVNYGYTF
clone_size: NA
d_call: TRBD1
v_call: TRBV27
j_call: TRBJ1-2

cdr3_nt: TGCAGCGGACGGCGGATGGTCACCGGGGAGCTGTTTTTT
cdr3_aa: CSGRRMVTGELFF
clone_size: NA
d_call: NA
v_call: TRBV29-1
j_call: TRBJ2-2

cdr3_nt: TGTGCCAGCAGCCAAGGACAGGGCCGGCAGTACTTC
cdr3_aa: CASSQGQGRQYF
clone_size: few
d_call: TRBD1
v_call: TRBV4-2
j_call: TRBJ2-7

cdr3_nt: TGTGCCAGCAGCTTAGCGGGTCGGGGGGCGAACACTGAAGCTTTCTTT
cdr3_aa: CASSLAGRGANTEAFF
clone_size: NA
d_call: NA
v_call: TRBV7-8
j_call: TRBJ1-1

cdr3_nt: TGTGCCACCAGCAGAGAAGGCAGTAGAACTAATGAAAAACTGTTTTTT
cdr3_aa: CATSREGSRTNEKLFF
clone_size: NA
d_call: NA
v_call: TRBV15
j_call: TRBJ1-4

cdr3_nt: TGTGCCAGCAGCCGTCGGCTTAATTCACCCCTCCACTTT
cdr3_aa: CASSRRLNSPLHF
clone_size: NA
d_call: NA
v_call: TRBV6-2/TRBV6-3
j_call: TRBJ1-6

cdr3_nt: TGTGCCAGCAGCGTAGAGAGGTATTGTGACCAGCCCCAGCATTTT
cdr3_aa: CASSVERYCDQPQHF
clone_size: NA
d_call: NA
v_call: TRBV9
j_call: TRBJ1-5

cdr3_nt: TGTGCCAGCAGTACTCGGGCCTCAACTAATCAGCCCCAGCATTTT
cdr3_aa: CASSTRASTNQPQHF
clone_size: NA
d_call: NA
v_call: TRBV6-5
j_call: TRBJ1-5

cdr3_nt: TGTGCCAGCAGTTCGCCGACAGGCGGGCGGGAGACCCAGTACTTC
cdr3_aa: CASSSPTGGRETQYF
clone_size: NA
d_call: NA
v_call: TRBV28
j_call: TRBJ2-5

cdr3_nt: TGTTCCAGCAGCTTAGCGGACGGATCACCCATCCACTTT
cdr3_aa: CSSSLADGSPIHF
clone_size: NA
d_call: NA
v_call: TRBV7-2
j_call: TRBJ1-6

cdr3_nt: TGCGCCAGCAGTGAGTCGACCGGGACAGGGAACAATGAGCAGTTCTTC
cdr3_aa: CASSESTGTGNNEQFF
clone_size: NA
d_call: TRBD1
v_call: TRBV10-1
j_call: TRBJ2-1

cdr3_nt: TGTGCCATCAGTCTCGGTTACAATGAGCAGTTCTTC
cdr3_aa: CAISLGYNEQFF
clone_size: few
d_call: NA
v_call: TRBV10-3
j_call: TRBJ2-1

cdr3_nt: TGTGCCAGCAGCTTAGCGGGAGATTTGGTGGGAGATACGCAGTATTTT
cdr3_aa: CASSLAGDLVGDTQYF
clone_size: NA
d_call: NA
v_call: TRBV7-6
j_call: TRBJ2-3

cdr3_nt: TGTGCCAGCAGCCAAAACTTGGCCTACGAGCAGTACTTC
cdr3_aa: CASSQNLAYEQYF
clone_size: many
d_call: NA
v_call: TRBV4-2
j_call: TRBJ2-7

cdr3_nt: TGCAGTGCTCCGACTAGCGGGAGGGTGTACATTCAGTACTTC
cdr3_aa: CSAPTSGRVYIQYF
clone_size: few
d_call: TRBD2
v_call: TRBV20-1
j_call: TRBJ2-4

cdr3_nt: TGTGCCAGCAGTTACATGGGGACTGAAGCTTTCTTT
cdr3_aa: CASSYMGTEAFF
clone_size: few
d_call: NA
v_call: TRBV6-5
j_call: TRBJ1-1

cdr3_nt: TGTGCCAGCAGCTTGAACGGGGAACTTTACGTGCAGTACTTC
cdr3_aa: CASSLNGELYVQYF
clone_size: NA
d_call: NA
v_call: TRBV7-8
j_call: TRBJ2-7

cdr3_nt: TGTGCCAGCAGTCCGGGGACCTTCGCAGATACGCAGTATTTT
cdr3_aa: CASSPGTFADTQYF
clone_size: few
d_call: NA
v_call: TRBV28
j_call: TRBJ2-3

cdr3_nt: TGTGCCAGCAGTTTATTCGGCGGTTACACTGAAGCTTTCTTT
cdr3_aa: CASSLFGGYTEAFF
clone_size: NA
d_call: NA
v_call: TRBV28
j_call: TRBJ1-1

cdr3_nt: TGTGCCAGCAGGGACCCTACAGGGTTCGGCAATCAGCCCCAGCATTTT
cdr3_aa: CASRDPTGFGNQPQHF
clone_size: NA
d_call: NA
v_call: TRBV6-6
j_call: TRBJ1-5

cdr3_nt: TGTGCCGGTCAAACAGCCACCGTGGGACCCCTCCACTTT
cdr3_aa: CAGQTATVGPLHF
clone_size: few
d_call: NA
v_call: TRBV28
j_call: TRBJ1-6

cdr3_nt: TGTGCCAGTAGTTGGAAGAGGGGATTCGGTGGTCAGCCCCAGCATTTT
cdr3_aa: CASSWKRGFGGQPQHF
clone_size: few
d_call: NA
v_call: TRBV19
j_call: TRBJ1-5